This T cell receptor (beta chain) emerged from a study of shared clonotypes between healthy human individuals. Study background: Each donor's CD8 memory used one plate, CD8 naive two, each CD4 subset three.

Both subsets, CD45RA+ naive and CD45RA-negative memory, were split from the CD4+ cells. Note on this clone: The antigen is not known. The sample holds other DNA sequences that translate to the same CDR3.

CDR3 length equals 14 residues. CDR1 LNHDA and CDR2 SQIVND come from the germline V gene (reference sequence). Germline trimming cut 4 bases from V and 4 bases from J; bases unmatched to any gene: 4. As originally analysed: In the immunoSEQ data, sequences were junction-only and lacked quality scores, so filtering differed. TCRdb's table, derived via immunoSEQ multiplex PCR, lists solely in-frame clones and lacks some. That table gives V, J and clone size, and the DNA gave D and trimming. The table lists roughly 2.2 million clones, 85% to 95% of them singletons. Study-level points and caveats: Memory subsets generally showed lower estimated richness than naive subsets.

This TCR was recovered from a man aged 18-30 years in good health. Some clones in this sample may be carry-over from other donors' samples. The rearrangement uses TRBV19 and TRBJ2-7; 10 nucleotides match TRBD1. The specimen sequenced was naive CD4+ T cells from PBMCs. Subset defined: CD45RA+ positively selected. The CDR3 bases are TGTGCCAGTAGTAGACGACAGGGGGCTTACGAGCAGTACTTC. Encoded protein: CASSRRQGAYEQYF.